This entry describes one T cell receptor beta chain. The data were taken from a study of blood T cell repertoires in COVID-19. For the study at large: COVID-19 samples, acute and convalescent, were from the United States, Italy and Spain.

In the original workflow: It was from reference gene primer amplification that nucleated cell counts were estimated. The method was immunoSEQ multiplex PCR; TCRdb's version includes in-frame clones alone and lacks a portion of them. Clonal size and the V and J genes are those of that table, whereas D and trimming came from the DNA. The repertoire holds roughly 200,000 clones, with about 90% as singletons. Trimming cost V 2 bases and J 2 bases; bases outside gene matches: 5. The germline V gene has CDR1 SGHTA and CDR2 FQGNSA. The CDR3 is 16 residues long. The chain combines TRBV7-2 with TRBJ2-5; 10 bases align to TRBD1. The sequence came from a man aged 50 to 59 with acute or convalescent COVID-19. Sequenced input: peripheral blood. CDR3 loop: CASSLRTGGVQETQYF. The CDR3 DNA is TGTGCCAGCAGCTTACGGACAGGGGGTGTACAAGAGACCCAGTACTTC.